Each of the 16 T cell receptor beta chains below was sequenced from the same sample in a study of T-cell reconstitution after alpha-beta-depleted transplantation in children. As it was prepared, the TCRbeta library received unique molecular identifiers. TCRdb re-called the PCR reads through MiXCR, storing one row per CDR3 protein. The sample yields about 190,000 distinct CDR3 sequences, around 10% seen once. Sequences were derived from PBMCs, sampled before TCRalphabeta/CD19-depleted stem cell transplant. The receptors stem from a boy between 2 and 15 years old with acute myeloid leukemia, due to receive a stem cell transplant.

In this sample, this clonotype turned up many times. This sequence joins TRBV6-5 and TRBJ1-4; D gene unclear. V lost 0 bases and J 7 bases, leaving 15 bases between the germline ends. The germline V gene encodes CDR1 MNHEY and CDR2 SVGAGI. The CDR3 contains 16 residues. The DNA for the CDR3 is TGTGCCAGCAGTTACTCGACTTTACAACAGCGTGAAAAACTGTTTTTT. Protein product: CASSYSTLQQREKLFF.

This clonotype was detected many times. The chain carries TRBV11-2 and TRBJ2-3, with 7 bases identical to TRBD2. The CDR3 loop spans 14 amino acids. Germline-derived CDR1 and CDR2 are SGHAT and FQNNGV. The V and J ends lost 1 base and 6 bases, in that order; junction bases with no gene match: 4. The CDR3 here is CASSLAASGDTQYF. The DNA of the CDR3 is TGTGCCAGCAGCTTAGCTGCTAGCGGTGATACGCAGTATTTT.

The table lists this clonotype with many counts. The gene calls are TRBV7-9 and TRBJ2-3; 7 bases line up with TRBD2. This CDR3 contains 13 residues. Looked up from germline, CDR1 is SEHNR and CDR2 is FQNEAQ (reference sequence). The V and J ends lost 3 bases and 10 bases, in that order; junction bases with no gene match: 7. The DNA of the CDR3 is TGTGCCAGCAGCTTCTACTCGGGAGGTCCGCAGTATTTT. Amino acid sequence: CASSFYSGGPQYF.

This clonotype has at least ten counts. V and J are TRBV3-1 and TRBJ2-7; 11 bases are a match to TRBD2. Unmatched junction bases numbered 1, after V lost 2 bases and J lost 7 bases. This CDR3 comprises 13 residues. The germline V gene encodes CDR1 LGHDT and CDR2 YNNKEL (reference sequence). CDR3 residues: CASSQLAGGEQYV. Here the CDR3 DNA reads TGTGCCAGCAGCCAACTAGCGGGGGGTGAGCAGTACGTC.

About this clonotype itself: A read error may be the cause here, since a much bigger clone is one base away. V is TRBV20-1 and J is TRBJ2-2; 9 bases align to TRBD1. The CDR3 covers 16 residues. Looked up from germline, CDR1 is DFQATT and CDR2 is SNEGSKA (reference sequence). CDR3 nucleotide sequence: TGCAATGCTCCCGAACCAAGACAGGGGGTCCCCGGGGAGCTGTTTTTT. Its translation is CNAPEPRQGVPGELFF.

In its sample, this clonotype was seen many times. This chain links TRBV7-3 with TRBJ1-6; D uncertain. Trimming left V 5 bases short and J 7 bases short, with 12 bases between. The CDR3 is 14 residues long. CDR1 and CDR2 (germline): SGHTA, FQGTGA. CDR3 residues: CASSVDGGNSPLHF. The CDR3 DNA follows: TGTGCCAGCAGCGTGGACGGTGGAAATTCACCCCTCCACTTT.

This clonotype came up many times. V is TRBV6-4 and J is TRBJ1-1; D remains ambiguous. Germline V gene sequence: CDR1 MRHNA, CDR2 SNTAGT. The CDR3 spans 15 residues. The V end lost 3 bases, the J end lost 0 bases, and 11 bases lay between the germline ends. CDR3 region: CASSEYGQMNTEAFF. CDR3 bases: TGTGCCAGCAGTGAGTATGGGCAGATGAACACTGAAGCTTTCTTT.

This sequence joins TRBV12-3 or TRBV12-4 and TRBJ1-1, with TRBD1 as a possible D gene (6 bases). Between the trimmed V and J ends, which lost 7 bases and 6 bases, there was a span of 30 bases. The CDR3 extends over 18 amino acids. The CDR3 DNA is TGTGCCAGCACCCCGGGGGTCCAGGGGATGAGGGCGAATCCTGAAGCTTTCTTT. It yields the protein CASTPGVQGMRANPEAFF.

This clonotype has a count of ten or more. The chain is built from TRBV15 and TRBJ1-2; D gene ambiguous. Trimming shortened V by 1 base and J by 1 base, and 13 bases separated the two germline ends. Germline V gene sequence: CDR1 LNHNV, CDR2 YYDKDF (reference sequence). This CDR3 is 16 amino acids long. In DNA, the CDR3 is TGTGCCACCAGCAGAGTACGGGTAGACAATAACTATGGCTACACCTTC. Its protein is CATSRVRVDNNYGYTF.

In this sample, this clonotype turned up many times. The V call is TRBV12-3 or TRBV12-4, the J call TRBJ1-5; no firm D call. The V gene lost 1 base and the J gene lost 9 bases, with 4 bases spanning the gap. The CDR3 covers 11 residues. The CDR3 sequence: CASSLGGPQHF. The CDR3 nucleotides are TGTGCCAGCAGTTTAGGAGGGCCCCAGCATTTT.

This clonotype came up many times. This chain joins TRBV20-1 and TRBJ2-5; tentatively, D is TRBD1 (6 bases). CDR3 size: 15 residues. Trimming shortened V by 6 bases and J by 7 bases, and 24 bases separated the two germline ends. From germline, CDR1 is DFQATT and CDR2 SNEGSKA (reference sequence). The CDR3 DNA follows: TGCAGTGCCGACGATATCCCGGACAGCCCATGGACCCAGTACTTC. Its translation: CSADDIPDSPWTQYF.

A word on this clonotype: At one end, the junction sequence differs from germline, possibly due to a read error. V usage is TRBV7-2 and J usage is TRBJ1-4, with D unresolved. This CDR3 has 15 residues. Germline assignment: CDR1 SGHTA and CDR2 FQGNSA. The CDR3: CASSFSVATTEKLFF. In DNA, the CDR3 is TGTGCCAGCAGTTTCTCAGTTGCAACTACTGAAAAACTGTTTTTT.

Ten or more counts support this clonotype. The chain uses TRBV28 and TRBJ1-2, with TRBD1 as a possible D gene (5 bases). CDR3 length equals 12 residues. The V end lost 6 bases, the J end lost 8 bases, and 13 bases lay between the germline ends. CDR1 and CDR2 from the germline V gene are MDHEN and SYDVKM. The CDR3 spells CASSLQGLGYTF. Here the CDR3 DNA reads TGTGCCAGCAGCCTCCAGGGTTTGGGCTACACCTTC.

V gene TRBV11-1 combines with J gene TRBJ2-1; weak D call: TRBD2 (6 bases). V lost 5 bases and J lost 12, with 20 bases in between. CDR1 SGHAT and CDR2 FQDESV come from the germline V gene (reference sequence). This CDR3 has 14 residues. For the CDR3, the DNA is TGTGCCAGCAGCAGGACTAATCCAGGCTCGGGGCAGTTCTTC. The encoded protein is CASSRTNPGSGQFF.

Only one count was recorded for this clonotype. The V call is TRBV20-1, the J call TRBJ2-7; 12 nucleotides match TRBD1. J was trimmed by 9 bases and V by 4 bases; bases with no gene match: 10. The CDR3 runs 14 residues. Germline CDR1 DFQATT, CDR2 SNEGSKA (reference sequence). Here the CDR3 DNA reads TGCAGTGCTACCTCCGGGACAGGGGGCGGAGGGCAGTACTTC. This gives the protein CSATSGTGGGGQYF.

The genes are TRBV7-2 and TRBJ2-2, with D possibly TRBD1 on 5 matching bases. The length of the CDR3 is 16 residues. Between the trimmed V and J ends, which lost 5 bases and 6 bases, there was a span of 19 bases. CDR1 and CDR2 (germline): SGHTA, FQGNSA. CDR3 DNA sequence: TGTGCCAGCAGCAGCGCTTTAAGGGGATCATCCGGGGAGCTGTTTTTT. This sequence encodes CASSSALRGSSGELFF.